This T cell receptor (beta chain) emerged from a study of blood T cell repertoires in COVID-19. Study at large: Acute and convalescent COVID-19 samples came from the United States, Italy and Spain. From T cells, B-cell-depleted T cells, or PBMCs came the material, which was cDNA or gDNA.

Authors' processing steps: Amplification with reference gene primers provided the estimates of nucleated cell counts. The data were produced by immunoSEQ multiplex PCR, yet TCRdb's version contains in-frame clones alone and is incomplete. Clonal size and the V and J genes are those of that table, whereas D and trimming came from the DNA. The sample records a few hundred thousand clones, roughly 80% being singletons. The CDR3 is 14 residues long. Trimming cost V 0 bases and J 0 bases, with 9 bases left between them. CDR1 is GTSNPN and CDR2 is SVGIG in the germline V gene (reference sequence). There are a few counts of this clone.

The source is a human donor in a cohort sampled during active COVID-19. J is TRBJ2-7 and V is TRBV30; a weak D match, TRBD1 (5 bases). Sequencing was performed on peripheral blood. CDR3 nucleotide sequence: TGTGCCTGGAGTGTAGACAGACTCTCCTACGAGCAGTACTTC. It encodes CAWSVDRLSYEQYF.